This TCR beta chain was captured by sequencing in a study of vaccination effects on CD4 cells after COVID-19. Broader study findings: Early post-infection timepoints were missing from the study, which also had few convalescent patients. There was only 1 of 255 vaccine-induced clones in healthy vaccinees that cross-reacted with common cold coronaviruses.

Produced via immunoSEQ multiplex PCR; TCRdb's table is partial and in-frame only. The sample consists of about 31,000 clones, roughly 80% of them appearing once. The CDR3 totals 13 residues. CDR1 is SQVTM and CDR2 is ANQGSEA in the germline V gene. V was pared by 4 bases and J by 4 bases, with 13 bases between. Prior to sequencing, the ViraFEST assay stimulated PBMC with viral peptide pools, which expanded the antigen-specific CD4+ T cells. With 9 to 11 days of culture completed, CD4+ T cells were isolated. Every participant took two doses of the BNT162b2 or mRNA-1273 vaccine. Recipients of the vaccine had no prior SARS-CoV-2 infection and negative nucleocapsid antibodies. It was on days 3 and 7 that half the medium was replaced with IL-2 medium. Concerning this clone itself: The target antigen is unknown.

The sample consisted of CD4+ T cells from PBMCs cultured with SARS-CoV-2 spike peptides, taken after COVID-19 vaccination. This sequence was found in a human donor who received a COVID-19 vaccine. Some clones in this sample may be carry-over from other donors' samples. The rearrangement links TRBV29-1 to TRBJ1-2; D is uncertain. The CDR3 DNA reads as TGCAGCGTTGGAAGGCTTTTGGCCTATGGCTACACCTTC. It translates to CSVGRLLAYGYTF.